The 25 T cell receptor beta chains given below trace back to one sample, sequenced in a study of blood T cell repertoires in COVID-19. Libraries were prepared by immunoSEQ multiplex PCR; TCRdb keeps only in-frame clonotypes and omits some of them. The sample holds 200,000 to 300,000 clones, roughly 86% seen once. The sequencing sample was made of peripheral blood. The receptors shown here come from a man aged 40-49 years who had recovered from COVID-19.

V and J are TRBV27 and TRBJ2-3, with 11 positions matching TRBD2. The CDR3 runs to 15 residues. In germline, CDR1 is MNHEY, CDR2 SMNVEV (reference sequence). J was trimmed by 6 bases and V by 5 bases; bases with no gene match: 7. The CDR3 coding sequence is TGTGCCAGCAGTCTTAGCGGGGGGGCGTGGGATACGCAGTATTTT. It yields the protein CASSLSGGAWDTQYF.

The J gene is TRBJ1-1, the V gene TRBV6-6, with D possibly being TRBD1 (5 bases). Germline lookup yields CDR1 MNHNY and CDR2 SVGAGI (reference sequence). CDR3 length: 11 amino acids. V lost 6 bases and J lost 10, with 12 bases in between. Here the CDR3 reads CASRIGQGAFF. The CDR3 DNA follows: TGTGCCAGCAGAATCGGTCAGGGAGCTTTCTTT.

In this sample, this clone turned up many times. This rearrangement joins TRBV7-9 to TRBJ2-2; the match to TRBD2 covers 9 bases. V shed 5 bases and J 3 bases; nucleotides not matched to a gene: 7. CDR3 length: 16 residues. From germline, CDR1 is SEHNR and CDR2 FQNEAQ (reference sequence). CDR3 amino acids: CASSQSGTSYTGELFF. In DNA form, the CDR3 reads TGTGCCAGCAGCCAATCCGGGACTAGCTACACCGGGGAGCTGTTTTTT.

This clone was detected a few times. V gene TRBV19 combines with J gene TRBJ2-3; 9 bases are shared with TRBD1. Looked up from germline, CDR1 is LNHDA and CDR2 is SQIVND (reference sequence). V lost 3 bases and J lost 4; bases outside the gene matches: 5. There are 15 residues in the CDR3. CDR3 sequence reads: CASSIGRQGADTQYF. The CDR3 DNA reads TGTGCCAGTAGTATCGGACGACAGGGGGCAGATACGCAGTATTTT. Filled out from reference TRBV19 and TRBJ2-3, the complete variable domain reads DGGITQSPKYLFRKEGQNVTLSCEQNLNHDAMYWYRQDPGQGLRLIYYSQIVNDFQKGDIAEGYSVSREKKESFPLTVTSAQKNPTAFYLCASSIGRQGADTQYFGPGTRLTVL.

V is TRBV6-5 and J is TRBJ1-2; TRBD1 matches 7 bases. The V gene's germline CDR1 is MNHEY and CDR2 SVGAGI. The length of the CDR3 is 15 residues. The V segment lost 2 bases and the J segment 5 bases; nucleotides outside the gene matches: 8. The CDR3 here is CASSYRDRVGYGYTF. The CDR3 region has the DNA TGTGCCAGCAGTTACCGAGACAGGGTCGGTTATGGCTACACCTTC.

V is TRBV10-1 and J is TRBJ2-6, with 9 bases that match TRBD2. V was clipped by 0 bases and J by 0 bases; unmatched bases: 9. The CDR3 covers 20 residues. CDR1 is WNHNN and CDR2 is SYGVQD in the germline V gene (reference sequence). CDR3 bases: TGCGCCAGCAGTGAGTCGCCTAGCGGGACCCAATACTCTGGGGCCAACGTCCTGACTTTC. Translated: CASSESPSGTQYSGANVLTF.

This clone was detected only a few times. The genes are TRBV7-2 and TRBJ1-2; TRBD1 matches 8 bases. Germline V gene lookup returns CDR1 SGHTA and CDR2 FQGNSA. This CDR3 comprises 14 residues. Losses at the gene ends were 3 bases for V and 2 bases for J; bases not matched to a gene: 2. CDR3 region: CASSLGQANYGYTF. The CDR3 DNA sequence: TGTGCCAGCAGCTTGGGACAGGCGAACTATGGCTACACCTTC.

The chain recombines TRBV6-5 with TRBJ1-6, with D hard to call. Trimming took off 0 bases at V and 10 bases at J, with 7 bases between the two ends. The CDR3 totals 13 residues. Germline assignment: CDR1 MNHEY and CDR2 SVGAGI. Here the CDR3 reads CASSYSTMSPLHF. CDR3 DNA: TGTGCCAGCAGTTACTCGACAATGTCACCCCTCCACTTT.

This rearrangement joins TRBV7-2 to TRBJ1-1; D uncertain. The CDR3 is 13 amino acids. The germline V gene has CDR1 SGHTA and CDR2 FQGNSA. V lost 2 bases and J 7 bases, leaving 11 bases between the germline ends. As DNA, the CDR3 is TGTGCCAGCAGCTTATTAGCCGGGATTGAAGCTTTCTTT. Its translation is CASSLLAGIEAFF.

The DNA of the CDR3 is TGTGCCATCAGTGAGGGACTCCAACTCTATGGCTACACCTTC. The encoded protein is CAISEGLQLYGYTF. This rearrangement joins TRBV10-3 to TRBJ1-2; D remains unclear. Germline CDR1 is ENHRY and CDR2 is SYGVKD. The CDR3 runs 14 residues. Trimming left V 2 bases short and J 4 bases short, with 11 bases between.

V gene TRBV11-2 combines with J gene TRBJ2-1; the match to TRBD2 covers 9 bases. The CDR3 totals 17 residues. With 5 bases clipped from V and 4 bases from J, the junction kept 12 bases outside the gene matches. Germline V gene lookup returns CDR1 SGHAT and CDR2 FQNNGV. CDR3 in amino acids: CASSLLAGRALYNEQFF. The CDR3 region has the DNA TGTGCCAGCAGCCTACTAGCGGGTCGGGCCCTTTACAATGAGCAGTTCTTC.

V usage is TRBV7-8 and J usage is TRBJ2-7; 9 bases are a match to TRBD2. Germline V gives CDR1 SGHVS, CDR2 FQNEAQ. The CDR3 is made up of 17 amino acids. V dropped 5 bases and J dropped 7; count of bases not matched to a gene: 18. The CDR3 DNA reads as TGTGCCAGCAGCGTTGTGGTGGCTAGCGGGGTCTTTGGGGAGCAGTACTTC. Amino acid sequence: CASSVVVASGVFGEQYF. The whole variable domain, remainder taken from reference TRBV7-8 and TRBJ2-7, is GAGVSQSPRYKVAKRGQDVALRCDPISGHVSLFWYQQALGQGPEFLTYFQNEAQLDKSGLPSDRFFAERPEGSVSTLKIQRTQQEDSAVYLCASSVVVASGVFGEQYFGPGTRLTVT.

The chain links TRBV2 to TRBJ2-3; 9 bases are a match to TRBD2. The CDR3 sequence is 15 residues long. Germline assignment: CDR1 SNHLY and CDR2 FYNNEI. The trim removed 6 bases at V and 0 bases at J, leaving 4 bases unmatched. The DNA for the CDR3 is TGTGCCAGCAGGAGCGGGGGGCAAAGCACAGATACGCAGTATTTT. The encoded protein is CASRSGGQSTDTQYF.

The chain is built from TRBV6-2 or TRBV6-3 and TRBJ2-1; D is ambiguous. The CDR3 runs 15 residues. CDR1 is MNHEY and CDR2 is SVGEGT in the germline V gene. Trimming removed 5 bases at V and 1 base at J, with 12 bases between. The CDR3, as DNA: TGTGCCAGCAGTCCGTACTTCTCGTCCTACAATGAGCAGTTCTTC. This sequence encodes CASSPYFSSYNEQFF.

The rearrangement links TRBV20-1 to TRBJ2-1; D not certain. The CDR3 runs to 16 residues. V was shortened by 3 bases and J by 4 bases, with 19 bases between the two germline ends. Germline values: CDR1 DFQATT, CDR2 SNEGSKA (reference sequence). DNA for the CDR3: TGCAGTGCTAGTCGTGTGGGCAGTCAAGTATACAATGAGCAGTTCTTC. Amino acids: CSASRVGSQVYNEQFF.

V gene TRBV19 combines with J gene TRBJ2-7; tentative D call: TRBD1 (6 bases). Germline CDR1 and CDR2: LNHDA and SQIVND (reference sequence). CDR3 length equals 15 residues. The germline V and J ends were trimmed by 1 base and 5 bases, with 15 bases remaining between them. CDR3 in amino acids: CASSIGSRGGDEQYF. The CDR3 DNA reads as TGTGCCAGTAGTATAGGATCCAGGGGCGGAGACGAGCAGTACTTC.

This rearrangement joins TRBV7-2 to TRBJ2-1; D is perhaps TRBD2 (6 bases). The ends were cut back, 0 bases at V and 0 bases at J, with 18 bases in the middle. Germline assignment: CDR1 SGHTA and CDR2 FQGNSA. The CDR3 is 19 amino acids. The CDR3 protein is CASSLAGYNHGSSYNEQFF. The CDR3 DNA reads as TGTGCCAGCAGCTTAGCCGGTTACAACCACGGGAGCTCCTACAATGAGCAGTTCTTC.

The chain carries TRBV7-9 and TRBJ2-1; TRBD2 might be the D (7 bases). Trimming took 8 bases from V and 0 from J, leaving 14 bases between them. In germline, CDR1 is SEHNR, CDR2 FQNEAQ (reference sequence). The CDR3 spans 15 residues. CDR3 sequence: CASHGGAFSYNEQFF. The CDR3 DNA sequence: TGTGCCAGCCATGGGGGGGCCTTCTCCTACAATGAGCAGTTCTTC.

This chain connects TRBV9 to TRBJ1-1, with 7 bases fitting TRBD1. The CDR3 loop spans 15 amino acids. V gave up 5 bases and J gave up 0 bases; unmatched junction bases: 7. The germline V gene encodes CDR1 SGDLS and CDR2 YYNGEE. CDR3 region: CASSQGQTMNTEAFF. The CDR3, as DNA: TGTGCCAGCAGTCAGGGACAGACGATGAACACTGAAGCTTTCTTT.

This chain connects TRBV14 to TRBJ2-2, with D maybe TRBD2 (6 bases). This CDR3 spans 15 amino acids. Per the germline V gene, CDR1 is SGHDN and CDR2 is FVKESK. V lost 1 base, J lost 7 bases, and 13 bases lay in between. CDR3 nucleotides: TGTGCCAGCAGCCAAGCCGGGGGTATCGGCGGGGAGCTGTTTTTT. Its protein product is CASSQAGGIGGELFF.

The CDR3 spells CASSQRAGGREQYF. The CDR3 DNA is TGCGCCAGCAGCCAACGAGCGGGAGGGCGAGAGCAGTACTTC. The J gene is TRBJ2-7, the V gene TRBV4-1; TRBD2 aligns across 10 bases. After removal of 2 bases from V and 7 bases from J, the junction contained 5 bases not matched to a gene. Germline V gene data show CDR1 as MGHRA and CDR2 as YSYEKL. This CDR3 spans 14 amino acids.

The CDR3 spells CASSKVALSGRWYNEQFF. The CDR3 region has the DNA TGTGCCAGCAGCAAAGTTGCGTTGAGCGGGAGATGGTACAATGAGCAGTTCTTC. The J gene is TRBJ2-1, the V gene TRBV21-1; the DNA was not compared with TRBD2, the D call given in the table. TRBV21-1 is flagged as a pseudogene. This CDR3 is 18 amino acids long.

The J gene is TRBJ2-4, the V gene TRBV6-1, with a possible D match to TRBD1 (5 bases). The V gene lost 0 bases and the J gene lost 0 bases, with 12 bases spanning the gap. CDR3 length: 17 amino acids. Germline CDR1 reads MNHNS; CDR2 reads SASEGT. The CDR3 sequence: CASSEAQTELAKNIQYF. The CDR3 coding sequence is TGTGCCAGCAGTGAAGCCCAGACAGAACTAGCCAAAAACATTCAGTACTTC.

The CDR3 here is CASSPAGYEQYF. In DNA, the CDR3 is TGTGCCAGCTCACCTGCGGGGTACGAGCAGTACTTC. The V and J genes are TRBV18 and TRBJ2-7, with D perhaps matching TRBD2 (6 bases). Looked up from germline, CDR1 is KGHSH and CDR2 is LQKENI. Trimming left V 3 bases short and J 4 bases short, with 7 bases between. This CDR3 is built from 12 residues.

The chain links TRBV9 to TRBJ1-2; D call uncertain. Germline CDR1 SGDLS, CDR2 YYNGEE. Deletions cut 2 bases from V and 5 bases from J, with 13 bases between. The CDR3 has 14 residues. CDR3 bases: TGTGCCAGCAGCGTGGCCGGCGACGGGTATGGCTACACCTTC. Encoded protein: CASSVAGDGYGYTF.